These T cell receptor beta chains were read from a single sample in a study of T cell responses to AZD1222 COVID-19 vaccine. Data came from immunoSEQ multiplex PCR; TCRdb stores just in-frame clones and leaves some out. The profile shows roughly 120,000 clones, about 85% of them singletons. The material sequenced was peripheral blood, taken on day 0 of AZD1222 vaccination. The receptor set was obtained from an adult in good health. CDR3s include the opening cysteine and the closing phenylalanine or tryptophan. D genes are given only for firm matches. Only part of the rows carry a size: once, few, many, or a class if the clone is expanded.

j_call clone_size v_call d_call cdr3_aa cdr3_nt
TRBJ1-5 NA TRBV18 TRBD1 CASSPDRDSNQPQHF TGTGCCAGCTCACCTGACAGGGATAGCAATCAGCCCCAGCATTTT
TRBJ2-3 NA TRBV7-3 TRBD2 CASSGGLDGPTDTQYF TGTGCCAGCAGCGGGGGACTAGACGGGCCCACAGATACGCAGTATTTT
TRBJ2-1 NA TRBV4-3 NA CASSQGSEYNEQFF TGCGCCAGCAGCCAAGGGTCAGAGTACAATGAGCAGTTCTTC
TRBJ1-3 NA TRBV18 NA CASSPQGLSGNTIYF TGTGCCAGCTCACCCCAGGGCCTCTCTGGAAACACCATATATTTT
TRBJ2-1 NA TRBV6-4 TRBD2 CASSPGTSGNEQFF TGTGCCAGCAGTCCCGGGACTAGCGGCAATGAGCAGTTCTTC
TRBJ1-1 NA TRBV19 NA CASRADTEAFF TGTGCCAGTAGAGCGGACACTGAAGCTTTCTTT
TRBJ1-5 NA TRBV24-1 NA CATSEGTDGGPQHF TGTGCCACCAGTGAGGGGACGGACGGGGGGCCCCAGCATTTT
TRBJ2-7 few TRBV11-3 NA CASSHNLGDYEQYF TGTGCCAGCAGTCACAACTTGGGCGACTACGAGCAGTACTTC
TRBJ1-3 NA TRBV15 NA CATSEASGNTIYF TGTGCCACCAGCGAGGCCTCTGGAAACACCATATATTTT
TRBJ2-6 NA TRBV19 NA CASTQFSGANVLTF TGTGCCAGTACTCAATTCTCTGGGGCCAACGTCCTGACTTTC